Presented here are 18 T cell receptor beta chains from one specimen sequenced in a study of T cell responses to AZD1222 COVID-19 vaccine. The protocol was immunoSEQ multiplex PCR, while the TCRdb copy is restricted to in-frame clones and leaves out a portion. This sample has approximately 130,000 clones, with over 75% found just once. The sample here was peripheral blood, taken 28 days after the second AZD1222 dose. Receptors originate from an adult who received the AZD1222 COVID-19 vaccine.

The chain links TRBV18 to TRBJ1-2; possibly TRBD1 for D (5 bases). The V and J ends lost 5 bases and 6 bases respectively, with 7 bases between them. The CDR3 is 11 residues long. Germline CDR1 and CDR2: KGHSH and LQKENI. The CDR3 nucleotides are TGTGCCAGCTCAGGGGCTGATGGCTACACCTTC. Protein: CASSGADGYTF. Complete variable domain (other parts from reference TRBV18 and TRBJ1-2): NAGVMQNPRHLVRRRGQEARLRCSPMKGHSHVYWYRQLPEEGLKFMVYLQKENIIDESGMPKERFSAEFPKEGPSILRIQQVVRGDSAAYFCASSGADGYTFGSGTRLTVV.

The chain carries TRBV2 and TRBJ1-4; 10 nucleotides align to TRBD1. The CDR3 spans 14 residues. CDR1 is SNHLY, CDR2 FYNNEI, per germline. V lost 8 bases and J lost 8; bases outside the gene matches: 8. CDR3 amino acids: CASGRDRGGEKLFF. The CDR3 bases are TGTGCCAGCGGTAGGGACAGGGGAGGGGAAAAACTGTTTTTT.

V and J are TRBV11-3 and TRBJ2-1; D unclear. Germline assignment: CDR1 SGHNT and CDR2 YENEEA. Trimming took 8 bases from V and 2 from J, leaving 4 bases between them. This CDR3 has 11 amino acids. CDR3 DNA sequence: TGTGCCAGCGGTACCTACAATGAGCAGTTCTTC. Its protein product is CASGTYNEQFF.

J is TRBJ1-2 and V is TRBV15, with a tentative D call TRBD1 (6 bases). The CDR3 covers 14 residues. V was clipped by 5 bases and J by 4 bases, with 14 bases between them. Germline V gene lookup returns CDR1 LNHNV and CDR2 YYDKDF (reference sequence). Written as DNA, the CDR3 is TGTGCCACCAGCGGAGGGACAACGGGCTATGGCTACACCTTC. Translation: CATSGGTTGYGYTF. Looking up the rest from reference TRBV15 and TRBJ1-2 gives the full variable domain: DAMVIQNPRYQVTQFGKPVTLSCSQTLNHNVMYWYQQKSSQAPKLLFHYYDKDFNNEADTPDNFQSRRPNTSFCFLDIRSPGLGDTAMYLCATSGGTTGYGYTFGSGTRLTVV.

The sample holds a few counts of this clone. This rearrangement joins TRBV27 to TRBJ2-7, with 8 nucleotides matching TRBD1. Germline assignment: CDR1 MNHEY and CDR2 SMNVEV (reference sequence). CDR3 length: 12 residues. V lost 5 bases, J lost 4 bases, and 1 base stayed unmatched. CDR3 bases: TGTGCCAGCAGTGACAGGGGATACGAGCAGTACTTC. It encodes CASSDRGYEQYF.

The chain recombines TRBV18 with TRBJ2-2, with TRBD1 identical over 10 bases. Germline CDR1 KGHSH, CDR2 LQKENI. The CDR3 runs 16 residues. The ends lost 3 bases at V and 7 bases at J; junction bases unmatched: 8. CDR3 amino acids: CASSPLRQGAGGELFF. In DNA, the CDR3 is TGTGCCAGCTCACCCTTACGACAGGGGGCTGGCGGGGAGCTGTTTTTT.

The chain joins TRBV28 to TRBJ1-2; D gene uncertain. CDR1 is MDHEN, CDR2 SYDVKM, per germline. Trimming removed 7 bases from V and 1 base from J, with 13 bases in between. CDR3 size: 14 residues. Here the CDR3 DNA reads TGTGCCAGCACAGCCGAGGGCGGTAACTATGGCTACACCTTC. Its protein product is CASTAEGGNYGYTF.

The V call is TRBV12-1, the J call TRBJ2-1. TRBV12-1 is listed as a pseudogene. The CDR3 is 17 amino acids. The CDR3 nucleotides are TGTGCCAGCAGCTTGGGTGGATTTGGCCGCTCCTACAATGAGCAGTTCTTC. This sequence encodes CASSLGGFGRSYNEQFF.

The rearrangement joins TRBV6-5 to TRBJ1-2; possible D gene TRBD1, 6 bases. Germline V lookup: CDR1 MNHEY, CDR2 SVGAGI. The CDR3 length is 14 residues. V was cut by 6 bases and J by 7 bases, with 18 bases left in between. DNA for the CDR3: TGTGCCAGCAGCACTCAGCGGGGGGCCGCTGGCTACACCTTC. It yields the protein CASSTQRGAAGYTF.

The table lists this clone with a count of one. The chain couples TRBV4-1 to TRBJ2-3, with 8 positions matching TRBD1. The CDR3 spans 17 residues. The V segment lost 0 bases and the J segment 6 bases; nucleotides outside the gene matches: 11. Looked up from germline, CDR1 is MGHRA and CDR2 is YSYEKL. The CDR3 coding sequence is TGCGCCAGCAGCCAAGATCAGCGGGCAGGGGGCTGGGATACGCAGTATTTT. Amino acid sequence: CASSQDQRAGGWDTQYF.

The V call is TRBV6-2 or TRBV6-3, the J call TRBJ1-1; D might be TRBD1 (5 bases). Germline CDR1 is MNHEY and CDR2 is SVGEGT. This CDR3 has 13 residues. Trimming left V 4 bases short and J 5 bases short, with 11 bases between. CDR3 residues: CASSSAGRTEAFF. DNA of the CDR3: TGTGCCAGCAGTTCTGCAGGGAGGACTGAAGCTTTCTTT.

The chain links TRBV9 to TRBJ2-7, with unresolved D. The CDR3 covers 14 residues. V lost 4 bases, J lost 0 bases, and 11 bases lay in between. Germline loops: CDR1 SGDLS, CDR2 YYNGEE. CDR3 nucleotides: TGTGCCAGCAGCCCCAGACCTAACTCCTACGAGCAGTACTTC. It is translated as CASSPRPNSYEQYF.

The V call is TRBV7-2, the J call TRBJ2-5; D is perhaps TRBD1 or TRBD2 (6 bases each). Trimming pared 5 bases from V and 1 base from J, leaving 14 bases between. The CDR3 totals 15 residues. Germline V CDR1 and CDR2: SGHTA, FQGNSA. CDR3 DNA sequence: TGTGCCAGCAGCCCACCAAGGGGGGCCCAAGAGACCCAGTACTTC. This sequence encodes CASSPPRGAQETQYF.

The J gene is TRBJ1-2, the V gene TRBV2, with D maybe TRBD1 (5 bases). CDR3 length: 11 amino acids. V lost 6 bases to trimming and J lost 9 bases, with 11 bases between them. Germline V gives CDR1 SNHLY, CDR2 FYNNEI. The CDR3 is CASRGRVSYTF. Written as DNA, the CDR3 is TGTGCCAGCAGAGGCAGGGTTAGCTACACCTTC.

The chain uses TRBV28 and TRBJ2-7; TRBD1 matches at 8 bases. J was trimmed by 5 bases and V by 10 bases; bases with no gene match: 10. The germline V gene has CDR1 MDHEN and CDR2 SYDVKM. This CDR3 spans 13 amino acids. CDR3: CANQQGGQDEQYF. The CDR3 nucleotides read TGTGCCAACCAACAGGGGGGCCAGGACGAGCAGTACTTC.

The CDR3 is CAISTLPAPSSGANVLTF. DNA for the CDR3: TGTGCCATCAGCACTCTCCCAGCCCCGAGCTCTGGGGCCAACGTCCTGACTTTC. The gene calls are TRBV10-3 and TRBJ2-6, with D unclear. Trimming shortened V by 6 bases and J by 0 bases, and 18 bases separated the two germline ends. This CDR3 contains 18 residues. Germline CDR1 reads ENHRY; CDR2 reads SYGVKD.

The V call is TRBV10-1, the J call TRBJ2-1; D unclear. Trimming left V 2 bases short and J 7 bases short, with 12 bases between. CDR1 and CDR2 from the germline V gene are WNHNN and SYGVQD (reference sequence). The CDR3 has 14 residues. The CDR3 DNA reads as TGCGCCAGCAGTGAGACTAATCGGTTGAATGAGCAGTTCTTC. Amino acid sequence: CASSETNRLNEQFF.

CDR3 region: CASSPQGSSYEQYF. DNA of the CDR3: TGTGCCAGCAGCCCACAGGGGTCGTCCTACGAGCAGTACTTC. This chain connects TRBV7-6 to TRBJ2-7; 7 nucleotides line up with TRBD1. Losses at the gene ends were 5 bases for V and 1 base for J; bases not matched to a gene: 5. Germline V gene data show CDR1 as SGHVS and CDR2 as FNYEAQ. The CDR3 is 14 amino acids. The entire variable domain, with the rest obtained from reference TRBV7-6 and TRBJ2-7, is as follows: GAGVSQSPRYKVTKRGQDVALRCDPISGHVSLYWYRQALGQGPEFLTYFNYEAQQDKSGLPNDRFSAERPEGSISTLTIQRTEQRDSAMYRCASSPQGSSYEQYFGPGTRLTVT.